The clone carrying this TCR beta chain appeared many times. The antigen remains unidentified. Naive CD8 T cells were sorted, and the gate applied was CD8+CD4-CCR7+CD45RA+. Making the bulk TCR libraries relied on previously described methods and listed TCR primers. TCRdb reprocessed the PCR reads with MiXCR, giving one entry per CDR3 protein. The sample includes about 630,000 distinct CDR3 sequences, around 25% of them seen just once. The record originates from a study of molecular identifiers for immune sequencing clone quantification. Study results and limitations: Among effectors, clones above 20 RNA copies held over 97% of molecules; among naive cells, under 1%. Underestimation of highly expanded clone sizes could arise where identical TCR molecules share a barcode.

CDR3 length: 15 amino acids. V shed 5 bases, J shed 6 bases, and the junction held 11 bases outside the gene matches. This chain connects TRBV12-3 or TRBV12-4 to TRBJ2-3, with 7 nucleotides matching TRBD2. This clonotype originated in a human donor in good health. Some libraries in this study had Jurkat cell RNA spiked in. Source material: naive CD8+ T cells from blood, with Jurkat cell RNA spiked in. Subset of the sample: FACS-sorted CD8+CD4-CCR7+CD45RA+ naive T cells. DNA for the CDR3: TGTGCCAGCAGTGATGCGTTGACTAGCTTCGATACGCAGTATTTT. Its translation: CASSDALTSFDTQYF.